The 8 T cell receptor beta chains reported below all come from one sample, sequenced in a study of cytomegalovirus exposure and HLA in healthy donors (dated by TCRdb to the late 2010s). Library generation was performed with the immunoSEQ multiplex PCR assay. For the multiplex PCR, a mixture combining 60 forward primers for TCR Vbeta segments and 13 reverse primers for TCR Jbeta segments was used. TCRdb provides this immuneACCESS table in a form limited to in-frame rearrangements. Some clones are lacking; in checked studies, under half of them reflect an unresolved V gene, and why the rest are absent is not known. In all, the sample holds approximately 130,000 clones, and 60% to 80% of those were seen once. The ten largest clonotypes hold about 2.6% of the sample. Material for sequencing was PBMCs. The receptors here all came from a woman between 55 and 75 years old in good health and CMV-seropositive.

This clone was seen a single time. The chain has TRBV4-2 and TRBJ2-7, with D tentatively TRBD1 (6 bases). V was shortened by 1 base and J by 6 bases, with 16 bases between the two germline ends. Germline CDR1 LGHNA, CDR2 YNFKEQ. The CDR3 runs to 15 residues. The CDR3 nucleotides are TGTGCCAGCAGCCAAGGTCAAGCGAAGGGGGTCGAGCAGTACTTC. Its protein is CASSQGQAKGVEQYF.

The CDR3 loop is CASSGQGGYEQYF. The CDR3 DNA follows: TGTGCCAGCAGCGGACAGGGTGGGTACGAGCAGTACTTC. V is TRBV2 and J is TRBJ2-7, with 8 bases that match TRBD1. J was trimmed by 4 bases and V by 6 bases; bases with no gene match: 5. CDR1 and CDR2 from the germline V gene are SNHLY and FYNNEI. The CDR3 loop spans 13 amino acids. Combining the CDR3 with reference TRBV2 and TRBJ2-7 gives the whole variable domain EPEVTQTPSHQVTQMGQEVILRCVPISNHLYFYWYRQILGQKVEFLVSFYNNEISEKSEIFDDQFSVERPDGSNFTLKIRSTKLEDSAMYFCASSGQGGYEQYFGPGTRLTVT.

V and J are TRBV9 and TRBJ1-6; TRBD1 might be the D (5 bases). V lost 0 bases, J lost 7 bases, and 11 bases lay in between. This CDR3 comprises 15 residues. Germline-derived CDR1 and CDR2 are SGDLS and YYNGEE. CDR3 in DNA: TGTGCCAGCAGCGTAGGTGGCGGGGGGAATTCACCCCTCCACTTT. Protein sequence: CASSVGGGGNSPLHF.

The chain has TRBV18 and TRBJ1-1; D is unclear. Germline CDR1 reads KGHSH; CDR2 reads LQKENI. Trimming took 3 bases from V and 3 from J, leaving 8 bases between them. The CDR3 loop spans 13 amino acids. Here the CDR3 DNA reads TGTGCCAGCTCACCCGGGGTGGACACTGAAGCTTTCTTT. Translated, it gives CASSPGVDTEAFF. Full variable domain (rest looked up from reference TRBV18 and TRBJ1-1): NAGVMQNPRHLVRRRGQEARLRCSPMKGHSHVYWYRQLPEEGLKFMVYLQKENIIDESGMPKERFSAEFPKEGPSILRIQQVVRGDSAAYFCASSPGVDTEAFFGQGTRLTVV.

The sample holds one count of this clone. Mismatch with germline at one junction end may stem from a read error. The CDR3 DNA is TGTGCCAGTAGCGCCTCAACAGGGCTCTACACCTTC. This translates into CASSASTGLYTF. The chain carries TRBV9 and TRBJ1-2; tentatively, D is TRBD1 (6 bases). CDR3 size: 12 residues. Germline CDR1 SGDLS, CDR2 YYNGEE.

The chain combines TRBV4-1 with TRBJ2-3, with TRBD2 identical over 7 bases. V was clipped by 0 bases and J by 0 bases; unmatched bases: 6. The CDR3 has 17 amino acids. Germline V CDR1 and CDR2: MGHRA, YSYEKL. The DNA for the CDR3 is TGCGCCAGCAGCCAAGATGGGCGGGGGAGTAGCACAGATACGCAGTATTTT. Its protein product is CASSQDGRGSSTDTQYF.

This clone was seen only once. This sequence joins TRBV5-4 and TRBJ1-4; D might be TRBD1 (6 bases). The CDR3 runs 14 residues. V was trimmed by 5 bases and J by 7 bases, leaving 15 bases between them. The germline V gene has CDR1 SGHNT and CDR2 YYREEE (reference sequence). The CDR3 protein is CASSFRDTAEKLFF. CDR3 DNA: TGTGCCAGCAGTTTCCGGGACACCGCTGAAAAACTGTTTTTT. The full variable domain, with the rest looked up from reference TRBV5-4 and TRBJ1-4, is ETGVTQSPTHLIKTRGQQVTLRCSSQSGHNTVSWYQQALGQGPQFIFQYYREEENGRGNFPPRFSGLQFPNYSSELNVNALELDDSALYLCASSFRDTAEKLFFGSGTQLSVL.

The V gene is TRBV7-3, the J gene TRBJ2-2, with 8 nucleotides matching TRBD1. The V gene end was trimmed by 4 bases and the J gene end by 4 bases; junction bases not matched to a gene: 2. The CDR3 sequence is 14 residues long. CDR1 and CDR2 from the germline V gene are SGHTA and FQGTGA. Here the CDR3 DNA reads TGTGCCAGCAGCTCGGACAGGGCCACCGGGGAGCTGTTTTTT. Translation: CASSSDRATGELFF.